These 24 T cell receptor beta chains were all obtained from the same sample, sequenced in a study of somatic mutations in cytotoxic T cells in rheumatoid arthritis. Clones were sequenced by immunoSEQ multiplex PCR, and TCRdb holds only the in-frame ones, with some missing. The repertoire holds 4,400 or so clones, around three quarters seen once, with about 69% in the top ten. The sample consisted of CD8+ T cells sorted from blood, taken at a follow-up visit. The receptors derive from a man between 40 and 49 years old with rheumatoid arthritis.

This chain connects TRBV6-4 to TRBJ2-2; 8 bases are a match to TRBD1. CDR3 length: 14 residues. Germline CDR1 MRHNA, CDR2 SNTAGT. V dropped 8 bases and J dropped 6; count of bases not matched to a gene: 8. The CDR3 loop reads CASAPGQDSGELFF. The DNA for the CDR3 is TGTGCCAGCGCTCCGGGACAGGATTCCGGGGAGCTGTTTTTT.

In DNA form, the CDR3 reads TGTGCCAGCAGTTTGTGGGGGAATAGCAATCAGCCCCAGCATTTT. Protein sequence: CASSLWGNSNQPQHF. V and J are TRBV28 and TRBJ1-5, with D tentatively TRBD1 (5 bases). The CDR3 loop spans 15 amino acids. Per germline, CDR1 MDHEN and CDR2 SYDVKM. Trimming pared 3 bases from V and 0 bases from J, leaving 9 bases between.

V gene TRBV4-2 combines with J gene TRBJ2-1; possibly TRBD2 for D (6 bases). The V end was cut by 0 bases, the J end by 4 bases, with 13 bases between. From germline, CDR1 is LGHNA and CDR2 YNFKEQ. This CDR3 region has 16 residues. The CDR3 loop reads CASSQEGGNAYNEQFF. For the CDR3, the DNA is TGTGCCAGCAGCCAAGAGGGCGGGAACGCTTACAATGAGCAGTTCTTC.

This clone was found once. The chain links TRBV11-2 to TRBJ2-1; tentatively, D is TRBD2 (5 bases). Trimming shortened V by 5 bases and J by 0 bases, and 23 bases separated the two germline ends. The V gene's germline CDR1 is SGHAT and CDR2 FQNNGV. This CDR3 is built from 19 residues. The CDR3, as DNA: TGTGCCAGCAGCCACACTAGATGGTCAGGAGTTAGCTCCTACAATGAGCAGTTCTTC. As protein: CASSHTRWSGVSSYNEQFF. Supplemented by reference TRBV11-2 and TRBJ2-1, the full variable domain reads EAGVAQSPRYKIIEKRQSVAFWCNPISGHATLYWYQQILGQGPKLLIQFQNNGVVDDSQLPKDRFSAERLKGVDSTLKIQPAKLEDSAVYLCASSHTRWSGVSSYNEQFFGPGTRLTVL.

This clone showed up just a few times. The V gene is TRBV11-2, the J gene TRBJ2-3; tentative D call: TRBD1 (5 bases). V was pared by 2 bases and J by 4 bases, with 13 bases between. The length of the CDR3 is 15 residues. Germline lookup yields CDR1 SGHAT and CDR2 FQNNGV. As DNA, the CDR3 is TGTGCCAGCAGCTTAATCCAGGGCCCGCCAGATACGCAGTATTTT. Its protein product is CASSLIQGPPDTQYF. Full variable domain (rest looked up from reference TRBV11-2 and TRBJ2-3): EAGVAQSPRYKIIEKRQSVAFWCNPISGHATLYWYQQILGQGPKLLIQFQNNGVVDDSQLPKDRFSAERLKGVDSTLKIQPAKLEDSAVYLCASSLIQGPPDTQYFGPGTRLTVL.

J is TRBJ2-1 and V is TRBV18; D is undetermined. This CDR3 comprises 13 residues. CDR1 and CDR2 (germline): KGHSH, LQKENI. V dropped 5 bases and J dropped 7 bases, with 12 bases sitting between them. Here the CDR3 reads CASSGELGNEQFF. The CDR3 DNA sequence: TGTGCCAGCTCAGGGGAATTGGGGAATGAGCAGTTCTTC.

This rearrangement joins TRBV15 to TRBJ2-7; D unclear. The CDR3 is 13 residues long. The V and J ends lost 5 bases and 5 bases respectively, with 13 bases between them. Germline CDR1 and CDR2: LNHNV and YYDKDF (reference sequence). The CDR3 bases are TGTGCCACCAGCGAAGGGAAACTGGACGAGCAGTACTTC. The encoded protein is CATSEGKLDEQYF.

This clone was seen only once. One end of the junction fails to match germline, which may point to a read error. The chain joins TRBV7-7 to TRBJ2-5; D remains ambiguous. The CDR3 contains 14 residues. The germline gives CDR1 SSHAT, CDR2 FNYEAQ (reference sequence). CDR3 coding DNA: TGTGCTAGCAGCTTAGGAAGGATTCAAGAGACCCAGTACTTC. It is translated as CASSLGRIQETQYF.

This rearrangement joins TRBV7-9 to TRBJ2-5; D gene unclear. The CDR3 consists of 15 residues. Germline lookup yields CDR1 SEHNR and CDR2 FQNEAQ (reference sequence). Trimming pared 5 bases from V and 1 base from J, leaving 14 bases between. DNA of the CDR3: TGTGCCAGCAGCCTTCCTCGGACGGTCCAAGAGACCCAGTACTTC. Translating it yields CASSLPRTVQETQYF.

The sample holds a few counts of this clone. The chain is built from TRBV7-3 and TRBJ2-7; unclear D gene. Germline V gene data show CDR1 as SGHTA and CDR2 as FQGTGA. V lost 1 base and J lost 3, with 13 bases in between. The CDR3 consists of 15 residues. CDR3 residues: CASSLRSFGNYEQYF. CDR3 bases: TGTGCCAGCAGCTTAAGGAGCTTCGGAAACTACGAGCAGTACTTC.

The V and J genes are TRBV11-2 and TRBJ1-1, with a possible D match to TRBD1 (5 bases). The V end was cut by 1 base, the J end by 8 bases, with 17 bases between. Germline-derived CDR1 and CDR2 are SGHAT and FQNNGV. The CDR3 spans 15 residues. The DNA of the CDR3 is TGTGCCAGCAGCTTAGTTTGGGACGGGGAAGAGGAAGCTTTCTTT. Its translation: CASSLVWDGEEEAFF.

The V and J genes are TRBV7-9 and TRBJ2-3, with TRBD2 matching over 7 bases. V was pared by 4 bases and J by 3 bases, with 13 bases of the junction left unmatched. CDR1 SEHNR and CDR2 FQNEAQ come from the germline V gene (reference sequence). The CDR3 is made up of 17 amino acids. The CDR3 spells CASSSQNEGGPTDTQYF. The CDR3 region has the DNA TGTGCCAGCAGCTCCCAGAACGAGGGAGGGCCGACAGATACGCAGTATTTT.

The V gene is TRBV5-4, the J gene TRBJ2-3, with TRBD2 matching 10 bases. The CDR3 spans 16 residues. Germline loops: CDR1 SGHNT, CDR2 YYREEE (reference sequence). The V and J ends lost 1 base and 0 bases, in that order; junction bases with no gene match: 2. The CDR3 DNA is TGTGCCAGCAGCTTGTTAGCGGGAGGTAGCACAGATACGCAGTATTTT. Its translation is CASSLLAGGSTDTQYF.

In nucleotides, the CDR3 is TGTGCCAGCATGACTTCCCGCTCGGACGAGCAGTACTTC. Translated, it gives CASMTSRSDEQYF. The rearrangement uses TRBV27 and TRBJ2-7; unclear D gene. Trimming stripped 7 bases from V and 5 bases from J, with 15 bases between. Germline CDR1 is MNHEY and CDR2 is SMNVEV (reference sequence). The CDR3 runs 13 residues.

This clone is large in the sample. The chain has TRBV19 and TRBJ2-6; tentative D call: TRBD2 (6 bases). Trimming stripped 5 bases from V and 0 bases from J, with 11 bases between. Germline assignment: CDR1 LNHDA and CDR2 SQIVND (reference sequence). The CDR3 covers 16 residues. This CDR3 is CASSEEGTSGANVLTF. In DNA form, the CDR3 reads TGTGCCAGTAGTGAGGAGGGAACCTCTGGGGCCAACGTCCTGACTTTC.

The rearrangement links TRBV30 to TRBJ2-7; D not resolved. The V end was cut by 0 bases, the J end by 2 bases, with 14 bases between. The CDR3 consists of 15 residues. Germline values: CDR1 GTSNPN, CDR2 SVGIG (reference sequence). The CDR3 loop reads CAWSVLPELAYEQYF. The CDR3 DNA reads TGTGCCTGGAGTGTACTCCCTGAACTCGCCTACGAGCAGTACTTC. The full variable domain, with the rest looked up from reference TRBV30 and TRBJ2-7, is SQTIHQWPATLVQPVGSPLSLECTVEGTSNPNLYWYRQAAGRGLQLLFYSVGIGQISSEVPQNLSASRPQDRQFILSSKKLLLSDSGFYLCAWSVLPELAYEQYFGPGTRLTVT.

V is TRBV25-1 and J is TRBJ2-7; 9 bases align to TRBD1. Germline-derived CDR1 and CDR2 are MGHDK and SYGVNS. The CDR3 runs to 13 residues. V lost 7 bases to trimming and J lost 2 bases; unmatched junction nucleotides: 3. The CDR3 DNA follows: TGTGCCAGCACCCGGACAGGGGCCTACGAGCAGTACTTC. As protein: CASTRTGAYEQYF.

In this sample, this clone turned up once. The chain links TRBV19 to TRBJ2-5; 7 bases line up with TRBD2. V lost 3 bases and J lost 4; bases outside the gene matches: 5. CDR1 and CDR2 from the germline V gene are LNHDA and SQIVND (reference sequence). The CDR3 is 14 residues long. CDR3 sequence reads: CASSMAGEVETQYF. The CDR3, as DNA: TGTGCCAGTAGTATGGCGGGAGAAGTAGAGACCCAGTACTTC. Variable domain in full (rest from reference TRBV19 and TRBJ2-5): DGGITQSPKYLFRKEGQNVTLSCEQNLNHDAMYWYRQDPGQGLRLIYYSQIVNDFQKGDIAEGYSVSREKKESFPLTVTSAQKNPTAFYLCASSMAGEVETQYFGPGTRLLVL.

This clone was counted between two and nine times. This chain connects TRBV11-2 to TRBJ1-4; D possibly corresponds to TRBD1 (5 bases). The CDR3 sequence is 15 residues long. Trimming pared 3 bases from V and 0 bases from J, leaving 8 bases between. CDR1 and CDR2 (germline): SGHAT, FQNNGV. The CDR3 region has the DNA TGTGCCAGCAGCTTCAGGGACGCAACTAATGAAAAACTGTTTTTT. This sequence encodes CASSFRDATNEKLFF.

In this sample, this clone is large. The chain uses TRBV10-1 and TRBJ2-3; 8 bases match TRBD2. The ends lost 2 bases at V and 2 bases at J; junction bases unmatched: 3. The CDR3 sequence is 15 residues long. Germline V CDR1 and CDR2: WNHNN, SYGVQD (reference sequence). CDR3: CASSEGAGDTDTQYF. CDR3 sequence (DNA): TGCGCCAGCAGTGAGGGAGCGGGAGACACAGATACGCAGTATTTT.

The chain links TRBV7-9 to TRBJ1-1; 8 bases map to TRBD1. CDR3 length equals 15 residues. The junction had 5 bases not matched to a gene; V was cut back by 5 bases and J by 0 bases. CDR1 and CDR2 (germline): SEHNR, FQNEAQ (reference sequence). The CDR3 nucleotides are TGTGCCAGCAGCGAGAGGACAGGGTTGAACACTGAAGCTTTCTTT. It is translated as CASSERTGLNTEAFF.

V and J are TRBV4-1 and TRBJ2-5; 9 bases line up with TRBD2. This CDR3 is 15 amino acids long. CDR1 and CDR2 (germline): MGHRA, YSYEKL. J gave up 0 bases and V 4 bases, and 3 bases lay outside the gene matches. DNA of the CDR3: TGCGCCAGCAGCCGAAGCGGGAGGTACCAAGAGACCCAGTACTTC. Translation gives CASSRSGRYQETQYF.

The CDR3 protein is CASSSGTSGIVETQYF. For the CDR3, the DNA is TGTGCCAGCAGCTCTGGGACTAGCGGGATCGTAGAGACCCAGTACTTC. The rearrangement joins TRBV5-8 to TRBJ2-5; 13 nucleotides line up with TRBD2. The CDR3 is 16 amino acids. The ends lost 3 bases at V and 4 bases at J; junction bases unmatched: 6. CDR1 SGHTS and CDR2 YDEGEE come from the germline V gene. Variable domain in full (rest from reference TRBV5-8 and TRBJ2-5): EAGVTQSPTHLIKTRGQQATLRCSPISGHTSVYWYQQALGLGLQFLLWYDEGEERNRGNFPPRFSGRQFPNYSSELNVNALELEDSALYLCASSSGTSGIVETQYFGPGTRLLVL.

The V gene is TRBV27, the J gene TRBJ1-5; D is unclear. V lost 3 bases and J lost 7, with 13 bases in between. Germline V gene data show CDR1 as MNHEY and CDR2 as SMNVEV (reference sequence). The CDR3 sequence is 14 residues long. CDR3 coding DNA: TGTGCCAGCAGTTTTGTGGCAGCTAGCCAGCCCCAGCATTTT. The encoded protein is CASSFVAASQPQHF.